This TCR beta chain stems from a study of neurological immune-mediated disorders. This clonotype appeared many times. Per the germline V gene, CDR1 is WNHNN and CDR2 is SYGVQD (reference sequence). The CDR3 loop spans 15 amino acids. Trimming took 11 bases from V and 5 from J; bases not matched to a gene: 14. TCRdb re-analysed the 5' RACE reads in MiXCR, keeping a single row per CDR3 protein. This table holds 60,000 to 85,000 distinct CDR3 sequences, roughly 5.5% found once. The TCR comes from a man younger than 35 with multiple sclerosis. The chain joins TRBV10-1 to TRBJ2-3; 9 nucleotides match TRBD1. Sequenced input: PBMCs. CDR3: CAEIPVQGAEDTQYF. As DNA, the CDR3 is TGCGCCGAGATCCCCGTACAGGGGGCGGAAGATACGCAGTATTTT.